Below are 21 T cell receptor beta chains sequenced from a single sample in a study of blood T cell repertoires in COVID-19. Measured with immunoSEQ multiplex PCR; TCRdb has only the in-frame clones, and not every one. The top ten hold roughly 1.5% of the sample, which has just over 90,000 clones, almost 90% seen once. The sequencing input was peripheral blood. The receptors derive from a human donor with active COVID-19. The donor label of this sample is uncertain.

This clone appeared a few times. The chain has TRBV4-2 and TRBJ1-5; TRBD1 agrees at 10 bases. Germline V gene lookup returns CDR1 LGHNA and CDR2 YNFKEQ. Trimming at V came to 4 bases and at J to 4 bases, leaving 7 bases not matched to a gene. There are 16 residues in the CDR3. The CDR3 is CASSPGTGDWNQPQHF. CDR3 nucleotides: TGTGCCAGCAGCCCAGGGACAGGGGACTGGAATCAGCCCCAGCATTTT.

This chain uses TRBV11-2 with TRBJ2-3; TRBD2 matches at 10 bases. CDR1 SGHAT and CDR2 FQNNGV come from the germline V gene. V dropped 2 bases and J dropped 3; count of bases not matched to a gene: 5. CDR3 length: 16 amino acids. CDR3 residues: CASSLLAGATTDTQYF. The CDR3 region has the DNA TGTGCCAGCAGCTTACTAGCGGGGGCCACTACAGATACGCAGTATTTT.

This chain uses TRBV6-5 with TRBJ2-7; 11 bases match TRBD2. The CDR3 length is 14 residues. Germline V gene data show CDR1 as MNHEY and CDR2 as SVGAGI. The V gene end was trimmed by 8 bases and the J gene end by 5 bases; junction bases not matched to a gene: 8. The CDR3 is CASLSSGGTDEQYF. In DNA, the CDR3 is TGTGCCAGCCTCTCTAGCGGGGGGACCGACGAGCAGTACTTC.

DNA for the CDR3: TGTGCCAGCAGCTTAGAACTAGCGGGGATCGGGACGGATACGCAGTATTTT. This sequence encodes CASSLELAGIGTDTQYF. The rearrangement uses TRBV5-4 and TRBJ2-3; 10 positions match TRBD2. The CDR3 runs to 17 residues. The germline gives CDR1 SGHNT, CDR2 YYREEE (reference sequence). Germline trimming cut 2 bases from V and 6 bases from J; bases unmatched to any gene: 12.

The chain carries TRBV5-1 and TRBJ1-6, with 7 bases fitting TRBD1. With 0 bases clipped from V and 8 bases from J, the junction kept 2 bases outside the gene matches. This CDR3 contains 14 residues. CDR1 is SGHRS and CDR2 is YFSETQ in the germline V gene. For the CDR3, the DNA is TGCGCCAGCAGCTTGGGCAGGGGGGATTCACCCCTCCACTTT. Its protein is CASSLGRGDSPLHF.

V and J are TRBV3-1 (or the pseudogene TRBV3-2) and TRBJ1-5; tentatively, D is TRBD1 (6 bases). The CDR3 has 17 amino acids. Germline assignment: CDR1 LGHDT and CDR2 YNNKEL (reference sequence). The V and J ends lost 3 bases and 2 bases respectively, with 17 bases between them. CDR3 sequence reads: CASSQDTGHRGNQPQHF. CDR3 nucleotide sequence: TGTGCCAGCAGCCAGGATACCGGACACAGGGGCAATCAGCCCCAGCATTTT.

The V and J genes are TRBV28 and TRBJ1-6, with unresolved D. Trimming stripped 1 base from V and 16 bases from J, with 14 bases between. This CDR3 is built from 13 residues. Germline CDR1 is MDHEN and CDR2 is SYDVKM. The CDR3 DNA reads TGTGCCAGCAGTTTATCAGGCGCTTTCCCGCTCCACTTT. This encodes CASSLSGAFPLHF.

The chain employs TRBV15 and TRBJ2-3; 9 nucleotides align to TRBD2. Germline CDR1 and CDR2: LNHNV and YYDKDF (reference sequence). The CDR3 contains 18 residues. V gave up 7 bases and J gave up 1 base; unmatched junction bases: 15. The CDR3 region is CATTKTRRGGGGTDTQYF. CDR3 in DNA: TGTGCCACCACCAAAACCAGGCGGGGGGGCGGGGGCACAGATACGCAGTATTTT.

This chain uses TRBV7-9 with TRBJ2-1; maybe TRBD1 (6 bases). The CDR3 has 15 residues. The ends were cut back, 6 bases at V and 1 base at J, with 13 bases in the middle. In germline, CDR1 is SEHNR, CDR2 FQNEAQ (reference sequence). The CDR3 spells CASRQSRGSYNEQFF. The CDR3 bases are TGTGCCAGCAGGCAATCCAGGGGTTCCTACAATGAGCAGTTCTTC.

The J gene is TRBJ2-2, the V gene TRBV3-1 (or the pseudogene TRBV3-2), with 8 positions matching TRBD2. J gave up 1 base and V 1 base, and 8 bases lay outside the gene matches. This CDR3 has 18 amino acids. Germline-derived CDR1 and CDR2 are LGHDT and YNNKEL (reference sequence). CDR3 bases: TGTGCCAGCAGCCAAGTTCCAGCGGGGGCCGTGAACACCGGGGAGCTGTTTTTT. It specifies CASSQVPAGAVNTGELFF.

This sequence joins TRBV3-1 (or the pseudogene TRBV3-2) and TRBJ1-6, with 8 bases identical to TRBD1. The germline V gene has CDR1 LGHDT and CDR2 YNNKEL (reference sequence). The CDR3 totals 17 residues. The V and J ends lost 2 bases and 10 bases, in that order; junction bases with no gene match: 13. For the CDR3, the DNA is TGTGCCAGCAGCCAACTTCCAGGGGGCACATCTCCCTCACCCCTCCACTTT. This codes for CASSQLPGGTSPSPLHF.

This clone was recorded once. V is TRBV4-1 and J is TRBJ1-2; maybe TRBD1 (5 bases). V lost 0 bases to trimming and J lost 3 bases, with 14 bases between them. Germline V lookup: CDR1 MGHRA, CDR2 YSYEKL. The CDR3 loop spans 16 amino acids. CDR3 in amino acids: CASSQEAQAIHYGYTF. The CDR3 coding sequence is TGCGCCAGCAGCCAAGAGGCACAGGCGATTCACTATGGCTACACCTTC.

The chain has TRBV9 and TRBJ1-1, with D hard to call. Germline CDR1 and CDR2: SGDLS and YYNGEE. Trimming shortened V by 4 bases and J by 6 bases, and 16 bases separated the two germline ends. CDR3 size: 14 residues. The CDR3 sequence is CASSISTGFPEAFF. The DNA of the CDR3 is TGTGCCAGCAGCATAAGCACGGGGTTTCCTGAAGCTTTCTTT.

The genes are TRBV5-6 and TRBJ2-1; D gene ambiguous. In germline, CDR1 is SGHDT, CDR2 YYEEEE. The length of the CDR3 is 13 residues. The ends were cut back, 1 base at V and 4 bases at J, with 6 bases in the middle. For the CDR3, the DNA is TGTGCCAGCAGCTTGCTAAATTACAATGAGCAGTTCTTC. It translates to CASSLLNYNEQFF.

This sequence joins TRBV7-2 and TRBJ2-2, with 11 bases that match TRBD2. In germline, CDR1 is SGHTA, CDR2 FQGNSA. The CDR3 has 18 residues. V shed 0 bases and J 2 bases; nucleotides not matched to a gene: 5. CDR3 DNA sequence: TGTGCCAGCAGCTTAGCGATCCTAGCGGGGGGTAACACCGGGGAGCTGTTTTTT. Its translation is CASSLAILAGGNTGELFF.

CDR3 region: CASSNAQKFYNEQFF. Written as DNA, the CDR3 is TGTGCCAGCTCAAATGCCCAGAAATTCTACAATGAGCAGTTCTTC. The rearrangement joins TRBV18 to TRBJ2-1; D gene uncertain. The V gene lost 5 bases and the J gene lost 3 bases, with 14 bases spanning the gap. There are 15 residues in the CDR3. Germline V CDR1 and CDR2: KGHSH, LQKENI.

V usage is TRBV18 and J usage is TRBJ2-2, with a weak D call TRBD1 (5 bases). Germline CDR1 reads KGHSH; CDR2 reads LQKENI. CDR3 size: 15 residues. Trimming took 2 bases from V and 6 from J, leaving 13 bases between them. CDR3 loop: CASSPYRNTPGELFF. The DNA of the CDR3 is TGTGCCAGCTCACCATACAGGAATACCCCCGGGGAGCTGTTTTTT.

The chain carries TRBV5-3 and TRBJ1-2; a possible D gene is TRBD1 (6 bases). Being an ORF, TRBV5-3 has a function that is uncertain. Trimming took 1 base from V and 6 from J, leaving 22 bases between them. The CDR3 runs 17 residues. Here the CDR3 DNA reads TGTGCCAGAAGCTTGAACGACTGGGGGGGCGCGATTAATGGCTACACCTTC. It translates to CARSLNDWGGAINGYTF.

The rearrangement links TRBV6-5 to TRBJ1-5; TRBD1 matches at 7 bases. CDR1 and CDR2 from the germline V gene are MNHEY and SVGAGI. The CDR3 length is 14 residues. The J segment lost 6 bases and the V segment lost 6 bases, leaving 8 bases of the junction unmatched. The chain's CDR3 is CASRPDRVGQPQHF. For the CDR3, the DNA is TGTGCCAGCAGGCCCGACAGGGTAGGTCAGCCCCAGCATTTT.

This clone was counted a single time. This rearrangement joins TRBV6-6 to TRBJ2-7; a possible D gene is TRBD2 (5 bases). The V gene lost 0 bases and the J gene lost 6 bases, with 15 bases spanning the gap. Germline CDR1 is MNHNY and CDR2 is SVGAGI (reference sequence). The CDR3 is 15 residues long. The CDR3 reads CASSYSRDRVIEQYF. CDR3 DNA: TGTGCCAGCAGTTACTCACGGGATAGGGTCATCGAGCAGTACTTC.

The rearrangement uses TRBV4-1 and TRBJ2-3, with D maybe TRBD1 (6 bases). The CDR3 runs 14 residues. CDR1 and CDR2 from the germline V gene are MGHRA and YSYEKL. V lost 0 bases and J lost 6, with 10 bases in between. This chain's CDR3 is CASSQDYRADTQYF. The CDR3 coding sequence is TGCGCCAGCAGCCAAGATTACAGGGCTGATACGCAGTATTTT.